The text below deals with one TCR beta chain. The antigen this receptor binds is unknown. No much larger clonotype is one base removed from it; base qualities were not supplied. The Qiagen DNeasy kit was used to extract genomic DNA from unsorted PBMCs and from the negatively selected CD4+ and CD8+ fractions. TCR beta CDR3 regions were amplified by immunoSEQ multiplex PCR using primers annealing to V and J segments. Amplification bias was minimized using a synthetic immune receptor repertoire, and residual bias was removed computationally after sequencing. Per the authors' processing: Repertoire diversity was quantified as the Shannon entropy index using custom Python scripts. The unsorted, CD4+ and CD8+ repertoires were each analyzed separately, with the exception of combined analyses, where CD4+ and CD8+ sequences were merged in silico. A clone was considered expanded if an increase in frequency of at least 2-fold after treatment relative to C1D1 was found, and a pseudocount of 0.5 was applied to clones undetected at baseline. Clones with 0 or 1 copy at C1D1 were defined as singleton clones, while clones with 2 or more copies were defined as non-singleton clones. Clones expanded in unsorted samples were assigned a CD4+, CD8+ or unknown annotation through matching of protein sequences in sorted samples from the same patient. Wilcoxon tests on paired samples were used to test diversity changes from C1D1 to C4D1. TCRdb re-hosts the immuneACCESS table, in-frame sequences only. Its copies lack some clones; in the studies checked, an unresolved V gene accounts for under half of them, and the cause for the rest is not known. V and J calls and clone size are copied from that table; D and trimming were computed from the DNA. The sample table lists approximately 24,000 clones, approximately 80% of them with a count of one. Together, the top ten hold about a fifth of the sample.

The sample's time point label, in plain terms: cycle 4 day 1 (C4D1), after more than five weeks of nivolumab. All trial patients had relapsed after autologous stem cell transplantation, with cohorts A, B and C differing in prior brentuximab vedotin exposure. The trial cohort included 55 to 65 patients with relapsed/refractory classical Hodgkin lymphoma, and each patient had a best overall response of complete response, partial response or progressive disease. In the multi-cohort phase II CheckMate 205 trial, trial patients received single-agent nivolumab. An independent review committee assessed best overall response by applying the 2007 International Working Group response criteria. PBMCs from the trial were collected at three points: immediately before nivolumab initiation (C1D1), and during therapy at cycle 2 day 1 and cycle 4 day 1. Peripheral blood was collected in 8 mL Vacutainer Cell Preparation Tubes, from which PBMCs were isolated by centrifugation and then cryopreserved.

The sample originates from a study of PD-1 blockade in classical Hodgkin lymphoma (TCRdb year 2020). For context, the study as a whole: Nivolumab dosing was 3 mg/kg intravenously every 2 weeks, continuing until either disease progression or unacceptable toxicity. A peripheral blood immune signature of response to PD-1 blockade in classical Hodgkin lymphoma was defined using TCR beta sequencing and CyTOF. General conclusions and limits of the study: Patients starting nivolumab less than 1 year after ASCT had lower diversity and were excluded from later analyses to avoid confounding by immune reconstitution. By C4D1, a significant rise was seen in CD4+ TCR diversity but not in CD8+ TCR diversity (p=0.0027 vs p=0.16), and the rise was most apparent among complete responders (p=0.02). Baseline diversity similar to that of newly diagnosed patients was observed in trial patients achieving complete response, whereas significantly lower diversity was observed in partial responders and progressors. Newly diagnosed patients were reported to have lower baseline TCR diversity than healthy donors, and relapsed/refractory patients were reported to have lower baseline TCR diversity still. The study covered only a single clinical trial cohort, and the causes of the repertoire differences, possibly disease activity or prior therapy, were still not defined.

Including cysteine and phenylalanine, the CDR3 has 15 amino acids. Only the CDR3 DNA stays, 45 bases, in frame from base 1. Deletion took 4 bases off V and 7 bases off J, with a span of 17 bases between the germline ends. Taken from the germline V gene, the CDR1 and CDR2 loops are MNHEY and SVGAGI. The V and J genes are TRBV6-5 and TRBJ2-1; the D gene is perhaps TRBD2, on 6 matching bases. Sample: peripheral blood mononuclear cells (PBMCs), taken before the fourth cycle of nivolumab. The receptor was derived from a human donor with classical Hodgkin lymphoma. The CDR3 reads as follows: CASSFWKGGRNEQFF. The nucleotide sequence reads TGTGCCAGCAGTTTCTGGAAGGGTGGGAGGAATGAGCAGTTCTTC.